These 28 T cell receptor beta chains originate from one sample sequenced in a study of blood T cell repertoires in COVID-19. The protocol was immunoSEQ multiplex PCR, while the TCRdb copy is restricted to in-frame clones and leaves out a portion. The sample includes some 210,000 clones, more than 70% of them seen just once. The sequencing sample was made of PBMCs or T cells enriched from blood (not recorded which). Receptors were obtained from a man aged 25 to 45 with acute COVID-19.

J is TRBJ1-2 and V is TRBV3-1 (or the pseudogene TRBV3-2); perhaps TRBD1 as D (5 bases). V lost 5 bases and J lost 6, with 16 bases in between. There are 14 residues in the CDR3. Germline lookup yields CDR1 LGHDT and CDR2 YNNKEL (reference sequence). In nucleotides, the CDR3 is TGTGCCAGCAGCAACTTCGGGGGTAAAGATGGCTACACCTTC. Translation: CASSNFGGKDGYTF.

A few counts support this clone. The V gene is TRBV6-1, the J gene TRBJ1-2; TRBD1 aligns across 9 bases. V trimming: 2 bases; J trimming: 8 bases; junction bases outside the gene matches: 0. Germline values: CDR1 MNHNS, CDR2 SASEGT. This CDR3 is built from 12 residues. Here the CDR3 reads CASSETGGGYTF. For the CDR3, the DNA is TGTGCCAGCAGTGAAACAGGGGGCGGCTACACCTTC.

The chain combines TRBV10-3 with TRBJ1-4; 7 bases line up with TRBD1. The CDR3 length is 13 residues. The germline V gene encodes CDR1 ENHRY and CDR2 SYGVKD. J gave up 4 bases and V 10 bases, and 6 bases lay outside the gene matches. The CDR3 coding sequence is TGTGCCACCAGGGACAGTAGTAATGAAAAACTGTTTTTT. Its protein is CATRDSSNEKLFF.

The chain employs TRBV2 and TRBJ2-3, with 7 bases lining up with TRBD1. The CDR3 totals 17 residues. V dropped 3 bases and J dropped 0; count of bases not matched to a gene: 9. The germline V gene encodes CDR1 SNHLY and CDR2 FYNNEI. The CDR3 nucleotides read TGTGCCAGCAGTGATAGGACAGGCCGAGGAAGCACAGATACGCAGTATTTT. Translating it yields CASSDRTGRGSTDTQYF.

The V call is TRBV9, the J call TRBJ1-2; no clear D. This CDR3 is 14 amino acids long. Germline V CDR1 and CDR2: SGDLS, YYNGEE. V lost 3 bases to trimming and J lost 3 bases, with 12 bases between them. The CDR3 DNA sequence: TGTGCCAGCAGCGCCCGGCCCGGGTACTATGGCTACACCTTC. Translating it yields CASSARPGYYGYTF.

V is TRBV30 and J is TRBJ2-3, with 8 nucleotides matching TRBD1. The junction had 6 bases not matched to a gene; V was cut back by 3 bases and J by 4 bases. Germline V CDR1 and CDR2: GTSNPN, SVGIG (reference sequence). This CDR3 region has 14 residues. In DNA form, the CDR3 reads TGTGCCTGGAGCGCAGGGGGCGAGGCAGATACGCAGTATTTT. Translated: CAWSAGGEADTQYF.

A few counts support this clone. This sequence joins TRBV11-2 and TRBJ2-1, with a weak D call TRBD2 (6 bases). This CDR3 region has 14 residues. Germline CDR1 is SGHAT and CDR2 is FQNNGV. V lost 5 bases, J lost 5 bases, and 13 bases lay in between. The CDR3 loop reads CASSGRGNHNEQFF. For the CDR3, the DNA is TGTGCCAGCAGCGGGCGGGGCAACCACAATGAGCAGTTCTTC.

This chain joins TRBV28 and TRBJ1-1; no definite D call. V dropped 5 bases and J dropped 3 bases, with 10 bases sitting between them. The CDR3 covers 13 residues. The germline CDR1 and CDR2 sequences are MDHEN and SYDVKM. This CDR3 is CASSNVLYTEAFF. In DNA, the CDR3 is TGTGCCAGCAGTAATGTGTTATACACTGAAGCTTTCTTT.

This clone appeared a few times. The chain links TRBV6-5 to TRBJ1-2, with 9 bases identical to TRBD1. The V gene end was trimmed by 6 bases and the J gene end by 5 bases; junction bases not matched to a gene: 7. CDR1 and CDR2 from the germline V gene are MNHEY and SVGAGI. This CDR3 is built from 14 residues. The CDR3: CASRRAGQGYGYTF. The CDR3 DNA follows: TGTGCCAGCAGGCGCGCGGGACAGGGATATGGCTACACCTTC.

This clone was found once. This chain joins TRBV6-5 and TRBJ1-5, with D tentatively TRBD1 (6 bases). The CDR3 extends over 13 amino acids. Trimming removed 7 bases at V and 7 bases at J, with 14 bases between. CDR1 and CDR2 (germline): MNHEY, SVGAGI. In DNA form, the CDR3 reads TGTGCCAGCAAACAGGGCACAACACAGCCCCAGCATTTT. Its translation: CASKQGTTQPQHF.

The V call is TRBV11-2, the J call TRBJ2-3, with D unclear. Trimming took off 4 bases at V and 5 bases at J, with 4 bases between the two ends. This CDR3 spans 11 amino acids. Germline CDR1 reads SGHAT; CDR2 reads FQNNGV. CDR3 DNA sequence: TGTGCCAGCAGCTCCGGAGATACGCAGTATTTT. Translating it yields CASSSGDTQYF.

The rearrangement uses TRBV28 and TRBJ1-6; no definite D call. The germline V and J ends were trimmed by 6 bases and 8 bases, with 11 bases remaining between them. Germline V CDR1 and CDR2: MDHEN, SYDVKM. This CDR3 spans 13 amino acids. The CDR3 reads CASSSELYSPLHF. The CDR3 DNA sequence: TGTGCCAGCAGCTCCGAGTTGTATTCACCCCTCCACTTT.

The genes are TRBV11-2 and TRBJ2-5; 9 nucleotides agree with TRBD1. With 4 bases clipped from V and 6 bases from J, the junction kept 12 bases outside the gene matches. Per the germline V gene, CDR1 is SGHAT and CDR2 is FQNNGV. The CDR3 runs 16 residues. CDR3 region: CASSSMDRGETKTQYF. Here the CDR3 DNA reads TGTGCCAGCAGCTCAATGGACAGGGGCGAGACGAAGACCCAGTACTTC.

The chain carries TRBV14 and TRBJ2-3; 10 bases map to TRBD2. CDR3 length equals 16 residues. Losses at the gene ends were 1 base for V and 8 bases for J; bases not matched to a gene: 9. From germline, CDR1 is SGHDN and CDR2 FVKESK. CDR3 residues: CASSQGTSGAHGTQYF. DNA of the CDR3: TGTGCCAGCAGCCAAGGGACTAGCGGTGCTCATGGTACGCAGTATTTT.

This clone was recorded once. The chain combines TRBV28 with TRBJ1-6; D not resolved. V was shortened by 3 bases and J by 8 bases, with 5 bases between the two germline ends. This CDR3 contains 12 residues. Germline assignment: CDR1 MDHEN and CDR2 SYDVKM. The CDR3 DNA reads TGTGCCAGCAGTTTCCGAGATTCACCCCTCCACTTT. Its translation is CASSFRDSPLHF.

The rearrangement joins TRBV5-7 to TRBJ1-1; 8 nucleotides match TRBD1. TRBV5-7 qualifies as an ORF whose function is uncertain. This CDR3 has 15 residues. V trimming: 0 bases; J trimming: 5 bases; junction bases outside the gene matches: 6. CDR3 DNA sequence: TGTGCCAGCAGCTTGGCCCACAGGGGGGTTACTGAAGCTTTCTTT. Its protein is CASSLAHRGVTEAFF.

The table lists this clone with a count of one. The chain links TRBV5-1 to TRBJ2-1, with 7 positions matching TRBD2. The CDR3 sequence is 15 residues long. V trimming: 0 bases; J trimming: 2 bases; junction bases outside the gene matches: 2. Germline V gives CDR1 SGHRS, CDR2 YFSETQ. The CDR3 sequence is CASSLAGGTYNEQFF. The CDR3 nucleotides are TGCGCCAGCAGCTTGGCGGGGGGAACCTACAATGAGCAGTTCTTC.

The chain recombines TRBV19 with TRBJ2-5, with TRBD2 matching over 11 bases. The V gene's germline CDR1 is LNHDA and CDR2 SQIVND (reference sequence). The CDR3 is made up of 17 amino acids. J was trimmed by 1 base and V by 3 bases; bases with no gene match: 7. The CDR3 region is CASSITSGGLSQETQYF. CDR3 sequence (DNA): TGTGCCAGTAGTATTACTAGCGGGGGCCTCAGCCAAGAGACCCAGTACTTC.

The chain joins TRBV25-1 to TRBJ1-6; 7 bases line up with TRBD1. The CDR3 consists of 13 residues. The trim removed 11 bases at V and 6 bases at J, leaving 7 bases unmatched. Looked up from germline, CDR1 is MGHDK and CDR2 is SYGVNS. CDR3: CAGQGVGNSPLHF. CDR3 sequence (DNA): TGTGCCGGCCAGGGGGTCGGTAATTCACCCCTCCACTTT.

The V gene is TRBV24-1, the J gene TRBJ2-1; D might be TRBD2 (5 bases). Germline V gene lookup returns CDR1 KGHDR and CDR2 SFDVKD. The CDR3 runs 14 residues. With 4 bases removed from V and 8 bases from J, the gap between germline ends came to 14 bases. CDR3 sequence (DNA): TGTGCCACCAGTGACCTGGGGAGCACGGATGAGCAGTTCTTC. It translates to CATSDLGSTDEQFF.

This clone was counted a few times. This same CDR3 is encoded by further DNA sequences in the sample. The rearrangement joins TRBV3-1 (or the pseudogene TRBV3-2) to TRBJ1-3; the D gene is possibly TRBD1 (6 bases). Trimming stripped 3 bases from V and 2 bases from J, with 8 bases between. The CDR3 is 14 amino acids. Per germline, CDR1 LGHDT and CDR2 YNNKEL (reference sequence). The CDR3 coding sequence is TGTGCCAGCAGCCAGGGGGGGCCTGGAAACACCATATATTTT. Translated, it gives CASSQGGPGNTIYF.

CDR3 DNA sequence: TGTGCCAGCGGACGGACAGGGGCAAATTCACCCCTCCACTTT. This codes for CASGRTGANSPLHF. The V call is TRBV28, the J call TRBJ1-6; 9 bases are shared with TRBD1. The ends lost 8 bases at V and 7 bases at J; junction bases unmatched: 6. Germline V gives CDR1 MDHEN, CDR2 SYDVKM. This CDR3 has 14 residues.

The CDR3 region is CASSLSPAGAGEQYF. CDR3 nucleotides: TGTGCCAGCAGCTTGTCTCCTGCAGGGGCGGGCGAGCAGTACTTC. This chain uses TRBV5-4 with TRBJ2-7, with D perhaps matching TRBD1 (6 bases). Germline V lookup: CDR1 SGHNT, CDR2 YYREEE (reference sequence). Trimming pared 1 base from V and 6 bases from J, leaving 17 bases between. This CDR3 is 15 amino acids long.

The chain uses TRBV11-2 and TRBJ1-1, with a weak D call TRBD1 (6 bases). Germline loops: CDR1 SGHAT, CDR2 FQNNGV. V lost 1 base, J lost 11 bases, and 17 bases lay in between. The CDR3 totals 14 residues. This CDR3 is CASSLGRGKLGAFF. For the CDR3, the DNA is TGTGCCAGCAGCTTAGGAAGGGGGAAGCTGGGGGCTTTCTTT.

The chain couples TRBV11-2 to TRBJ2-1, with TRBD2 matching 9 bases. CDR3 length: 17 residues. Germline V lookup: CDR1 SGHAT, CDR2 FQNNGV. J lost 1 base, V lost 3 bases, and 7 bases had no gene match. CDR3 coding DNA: TGTGCCAGCAGCTTGGGTAGCGGGGGCCTTTCCTACAATGAGCAGTTCTTC. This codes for CASSLGSGGLSYNEQFF.

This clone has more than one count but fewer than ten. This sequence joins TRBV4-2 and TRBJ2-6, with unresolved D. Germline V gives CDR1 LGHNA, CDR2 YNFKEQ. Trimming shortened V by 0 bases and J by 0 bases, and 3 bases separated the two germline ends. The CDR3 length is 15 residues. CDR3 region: CASSQDSSGANVLTF. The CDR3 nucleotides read TGTGCCAGCAGCCAAGACAGCTCTGGGGCCAACGTCCTGACTTTC.

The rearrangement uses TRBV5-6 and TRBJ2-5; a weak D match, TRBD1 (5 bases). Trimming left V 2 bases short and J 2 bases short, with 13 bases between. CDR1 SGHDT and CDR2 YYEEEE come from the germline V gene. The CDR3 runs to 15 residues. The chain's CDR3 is CASSFGATRQETQYF. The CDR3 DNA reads TGTGCCAGCAGCTTTGGGGCGACCAGACAAGAGACCCAGTACTTC. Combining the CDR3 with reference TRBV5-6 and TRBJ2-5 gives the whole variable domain DAGVTQSPTHLIKTRGQQVTLRCSPKSGHDTVSWYQQALGQGPQFIFQYYEEEERQRGNFPDRFSGHQFPNYSSELNVNALLLGDSALYLCASSFGATRQETQYFGPGTRLLVL.

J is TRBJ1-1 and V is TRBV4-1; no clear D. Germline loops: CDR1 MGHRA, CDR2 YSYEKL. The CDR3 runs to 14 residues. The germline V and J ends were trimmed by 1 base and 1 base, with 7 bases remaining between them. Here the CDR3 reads CASSQVRGNTEAFF. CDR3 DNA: TGCGCCAGCAGCCAAGTAAGAGGGAACACTGAAGCTTTCTTT.